A selection of T cell receptor beta chains follows, all from one sample in a study of blood T cell repertoires in COVID-19. Profiling relied on immunoSEQ multiplex PCR, and the TCRdb table lists in-frame clones only, not all of them. This table holds more than 250,000 clones, roughly 87% found once. The sequencing sample was made of PBMCs or T cells enriched from blood (not recorded which). The receptors originated from a woman in her thirties or forties who had recovered from COVID-19. Each CDR3 is given with its conserved first and last residue.

j_gene	v_gene	CDR3aa
TRBJ2-3	TRBV24-1	CATSASGRAPDTQYF
TRBJ1-3	TRBV7-9	CASSSPRDSSGNTIYF
TRBJ1-4	TRBV28	CASSSTWGQGNEKLFF
TRBJ2-1	TRBV11-2	CASSGAYNEQFF
TRBJ1-2	TRBV14	CASSQGRGHYGYTF
TRBJ1-2	TRBV4-1	CASSERTGGSYGYTF
TRBJ1-5	TRBV2	CASSEMRQNYQPQHF
TRBJ2-5	TRBV7-6	CASSFAGGGQETQYF
TRBJ2-3	TRBV5-1	CASSLQGTDTQYF
TRBJ2-3	TRBV7-9	CASSSDTRLAGTRKEQYF
TRBJ2-7	TRBV3-1/TRBV3-2	CASSFRDIHYEQYF